These 6 T cell receptor beta chains originate from one sample sequenced in a study of radiotherapy plus CTLA-4 blockade in lung cancer (dated by TCRdb to the late 2010s). Receptor amplification or capture employed the immunoSEQ multiplex PCR assay. Drawn from immuneACCESS, this table holds only the in-frame rearrangements with V and J called that TCRdb kept. Clones are partly lost; checked studies trace under half to an unresolved V gene and leave the rest unexplained. This sample lists approximately 89,000 clones; over 80% were detected once. Jointly, the top ten make up 13% to 15% of the sample. The sample consisted of peripheral blood, taken from a patient treated with radiotherapy plus ipilimumab. The receptors come from a human donor with non-small cell lung cancer that progressed on radiotherapy plus ipilimumab.

This clone is a singleton in its sample. J is TRBJ2-5 and V is TRBV7-8; a weak D match, TRBD2 (6 bases). Deletions cut 3 bases from V and 5 bases from J, with 10 bases between. This CDR3 is 13 amino acids long. Germline loops: CDR1 SGHVS, CDR2 FQNEAQ. The CDR3 DNA follows: TGTGCCAGCAGCTTCTGGCGGGGTGAGACCCAGTACTTC. Its protein is CASSFWRGETQYF.

This clone was observed a handful of times. The chain joins TRBV10-2 to TRBJ2-6; no firm D call. V was cut by 6 bases and J by 2 bases, with 14 bases left in between. Germline values: CDR1 WSHSY, CDR2 SAAADI. The CDR3 runs 16 residues. CDR3 bases: TGCGCCAGCAGATTAGAGAAGACTGCTGGGGCCAACGTCCTGACTTTC. Protein sequence: CASRLEKTAGANVLTF.

The rearrangement uses TRBV30 and TRBJ2-1, with D tentatively TRBD2 (6 bases). The V gene's germline CDR1 is GTSNPN and CDR2 SVGIG (reference sequence). Between the trimmed V and J ends, which lost 1 base and 9 bases, there was a span of 13 bases. The CDR3 consists of 13 residues. The CDR3 spells CAWSGGAGGEQFF. CDR3 sequence (DNA): TGTGCCTGGAGTGGCGGGGCTGGGGGTGAGCAGTTCTTC.

CDR3 coding DNA: TGTGCCAGCAGCTACTACACCGGGGAGCTGTTTTTT. Protein product: CASSYYTGELFF. The genes are TRBV7-2 and TRBJ2-2; D is unresolved. The CDR3 is 12 residues long. Per the germline V gene, CDR1 is SGHTA and CDR2 is FQGNSA. V was cut by 4 bases and J by 3 bases, with 3 bases left in between.

The rearrangement links TRBV28 to TRBJ2-5; TRBD2 agrees at 15 bases. The V and J ends lost 4 bases and 5 bases, in that order; junction bases with no gene match: 14. Germline lookup yields CDR1 MDHEN and CDR2 SYDVKM. This CDR3 spans 19 amino acids. The DNA for the CDR3 is TGTGCCAGCAGTTACTGGACTAGCGGGGGGGCCGGTCACAAGGAGACCCAGTACTTC. Translation gives CASSYWTSGGAGHKETQYF. The whole variable domain, filled in from reference TRBV28 and TRBJ2-5, reads DVKVTQSSRYLVKRTGEKVFLECVQDMDHENMFWYRQDPGLGLRLIYFSYDVKMKEKGDIPEGYSVSREKKERFSLILESASTNQTSMYLCASSYWTSGGAGHKETQYFGPGTRLLVL.

CDR3: CASILGQGGGEKLFF. The DNA of the CDR3 is TGTGCCAGCATCTTAGGACAGGGTGGCGGTGAAAAACTGTTTTTT. The J gene is TRBJ1-4, the V gene TRBV6-5, with 8 bases that match TRBD1. Looked up from germline, CDR1 is MNHEY and CDR2 is SVGAGI. The CDR3 runs 15 residues. The trim removed 7 bases at V and 7 bases at J, leaving 11 bases unmatched.